This TCR beta chain is from a study of early T cells in non-severe SARS-CoV-2 infection. Study context: Chains stayed unpaired after sequencing of bulk RNA from unsorted whole blood. Whole-study results and caveats: Anti-spike CD8 specificities were favored by VDJdb matching, whose results missed private and CD4 specificities.

Molecules of cDNA were individually given unique molecular identifiers that were attached to them. TCRdb re-called the 5' RACE reads with MiXCR, one entry per CDR3 protein. This table holds 25,000 to 35,000 distinct CDR3 sequences, 2.9% found once. There are many counts of this clonotype. Its antigen is currently unknown. The V and J ends lost 5 bases and 6 bases respectively, with 13 bases between them. Looked up from germline, CDR1 is SGHTA and CDR2 is FQGTGA. The CDR3 loop spans 14 amino acids. Sequencing was done on a sample of whole blood. The sequence was collected from an adult who was a healthcare worker with PCR-confirmed SARS-CoV-2 infection or an uninfected control (not recorded which). This chain links TRBV7-3 with TRBJ2-2, with D hard to call. CDR3 region: CASSKTPGAGELFF. The CDR3 DNA sequence: TGTGCCAGCAGCAAGACCCCTGGGGCCGGGGAGCTGTTTTTT.